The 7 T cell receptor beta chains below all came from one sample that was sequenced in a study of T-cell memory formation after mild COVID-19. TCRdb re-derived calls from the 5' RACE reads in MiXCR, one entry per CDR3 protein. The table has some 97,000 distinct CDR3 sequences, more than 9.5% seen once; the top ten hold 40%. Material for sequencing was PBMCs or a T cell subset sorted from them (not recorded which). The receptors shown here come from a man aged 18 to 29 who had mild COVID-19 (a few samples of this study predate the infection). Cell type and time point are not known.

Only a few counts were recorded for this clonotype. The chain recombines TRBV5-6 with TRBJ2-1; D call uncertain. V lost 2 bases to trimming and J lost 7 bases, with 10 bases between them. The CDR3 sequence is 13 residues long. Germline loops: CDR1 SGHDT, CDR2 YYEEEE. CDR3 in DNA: TGTGCCAGCAGCTTACAATCCGGGAATGAGCAGTTCTTC. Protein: CASSLQSGNEQFF.

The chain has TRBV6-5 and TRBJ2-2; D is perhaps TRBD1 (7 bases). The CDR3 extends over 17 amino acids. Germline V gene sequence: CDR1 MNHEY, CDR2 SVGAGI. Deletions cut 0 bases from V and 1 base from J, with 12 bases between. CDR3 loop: CASSYSGGTVNTGELFF. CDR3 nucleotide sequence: TGTGCCAGCAGTTACTCAGGGGGGACAGTGAACACCGGGGAGCTGTTTTTT.

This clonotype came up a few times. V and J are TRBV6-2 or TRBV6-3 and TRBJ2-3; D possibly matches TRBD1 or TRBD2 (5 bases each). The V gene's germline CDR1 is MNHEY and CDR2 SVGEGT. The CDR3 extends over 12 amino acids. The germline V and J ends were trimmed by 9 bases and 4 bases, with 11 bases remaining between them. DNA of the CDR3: TGTGCCAGTGGGACCTATCCAGATACGCAGTATTTT. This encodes CASGTYPDTQYF.

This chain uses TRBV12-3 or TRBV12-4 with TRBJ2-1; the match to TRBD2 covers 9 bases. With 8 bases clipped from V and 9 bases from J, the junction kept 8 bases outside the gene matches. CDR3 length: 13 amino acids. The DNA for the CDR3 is TGTGCCAGCCAGACTAGCGGCTCTGGTGAGCAGTTCTTC. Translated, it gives CASQTSGSGEQFF.

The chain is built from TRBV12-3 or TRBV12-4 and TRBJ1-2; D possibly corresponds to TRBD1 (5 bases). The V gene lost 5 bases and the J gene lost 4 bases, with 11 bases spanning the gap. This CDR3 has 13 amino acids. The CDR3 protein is CASSRGESYGYTF. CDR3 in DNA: TGTGCCAGCAGTCGGGGGGAATCCTATGGCTACACCTTC.

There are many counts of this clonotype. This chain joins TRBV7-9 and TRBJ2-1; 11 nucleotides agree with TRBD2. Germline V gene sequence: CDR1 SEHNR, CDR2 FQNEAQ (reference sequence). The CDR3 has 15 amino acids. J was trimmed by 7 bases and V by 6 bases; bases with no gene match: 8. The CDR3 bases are TGTGCCAGCAGGTATAGCGGGGGGGCGCTTAATGAGCAGTTCTTC. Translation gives CASRYSGGALNEQFF. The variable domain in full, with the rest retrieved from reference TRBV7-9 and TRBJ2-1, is DTGVSQNPRHKITKRGQNVTFRCDPISEHNRLYWYRQTLGQGPEFLTYFQNEAQLEKSRLLSDRFSAERPKGSFSTLEIQRTEQGDSAMYLCASRYSGGALNEQFFGPGTRLTVL.

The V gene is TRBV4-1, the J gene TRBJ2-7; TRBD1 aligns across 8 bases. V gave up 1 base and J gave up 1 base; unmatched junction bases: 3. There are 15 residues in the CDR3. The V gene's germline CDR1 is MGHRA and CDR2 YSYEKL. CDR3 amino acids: CASSQGQGKSYEQYV. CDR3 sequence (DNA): TGCGCCAGCAGCCAAGGACAGGGGAAATCCTACGAGCAGTACGTC.